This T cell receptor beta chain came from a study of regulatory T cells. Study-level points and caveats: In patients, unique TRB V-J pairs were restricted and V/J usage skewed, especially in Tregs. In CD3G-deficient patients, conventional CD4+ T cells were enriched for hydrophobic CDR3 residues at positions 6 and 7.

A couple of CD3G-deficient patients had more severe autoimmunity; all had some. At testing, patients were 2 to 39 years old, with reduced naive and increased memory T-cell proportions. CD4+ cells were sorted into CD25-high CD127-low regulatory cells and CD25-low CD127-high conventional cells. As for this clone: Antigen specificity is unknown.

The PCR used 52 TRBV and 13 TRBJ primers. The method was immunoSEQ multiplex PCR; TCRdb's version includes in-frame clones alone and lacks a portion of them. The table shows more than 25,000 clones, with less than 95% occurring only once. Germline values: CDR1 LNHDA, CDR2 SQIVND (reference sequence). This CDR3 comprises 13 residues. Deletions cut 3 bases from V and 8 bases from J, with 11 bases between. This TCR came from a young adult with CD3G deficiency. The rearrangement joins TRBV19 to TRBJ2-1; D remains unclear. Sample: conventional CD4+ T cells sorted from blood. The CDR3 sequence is CASSINPRHEQFF. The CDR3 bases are TGTGCCAGTAGTATCAACCCGAGGCATGAGCAGTTCTTC. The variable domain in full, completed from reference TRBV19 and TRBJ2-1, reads DGGITQSPKYLFRKEGQNVTLSCEQNLNHDAMYWYRQDPGQGLRLIYYSQIVNDFQKGDIAEGYSVSREKKESFPLTVTSAQKNPTAFYLCASSINPRHEQFFGPGTRLTVL.